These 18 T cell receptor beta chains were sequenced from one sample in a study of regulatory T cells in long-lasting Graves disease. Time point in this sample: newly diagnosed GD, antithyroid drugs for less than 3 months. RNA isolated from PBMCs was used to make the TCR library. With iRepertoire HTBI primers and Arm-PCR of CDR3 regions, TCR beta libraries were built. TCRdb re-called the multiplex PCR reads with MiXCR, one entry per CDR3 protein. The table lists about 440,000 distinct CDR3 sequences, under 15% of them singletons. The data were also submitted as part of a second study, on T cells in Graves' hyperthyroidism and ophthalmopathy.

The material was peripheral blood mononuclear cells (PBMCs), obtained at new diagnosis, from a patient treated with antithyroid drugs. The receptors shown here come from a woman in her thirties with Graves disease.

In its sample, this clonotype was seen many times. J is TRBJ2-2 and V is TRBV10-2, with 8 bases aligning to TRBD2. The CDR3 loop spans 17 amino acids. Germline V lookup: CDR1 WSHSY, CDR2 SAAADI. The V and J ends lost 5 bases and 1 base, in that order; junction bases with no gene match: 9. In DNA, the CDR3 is TGCGCCAGCAGTTCATCGGCGGGAGGATGGAACACCGGGGAGCTGTTTTTT. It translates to CASSSSAGGWNTGELFF.

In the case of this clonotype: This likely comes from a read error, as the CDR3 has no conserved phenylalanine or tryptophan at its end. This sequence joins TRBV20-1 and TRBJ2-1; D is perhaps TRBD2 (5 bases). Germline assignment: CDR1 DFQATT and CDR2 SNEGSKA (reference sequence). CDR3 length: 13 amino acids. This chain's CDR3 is CRVAREGYNEQFS. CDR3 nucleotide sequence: TGCAGAGTAGCCCGGGAAGGTTACAATGAGCAGTTCTCC.

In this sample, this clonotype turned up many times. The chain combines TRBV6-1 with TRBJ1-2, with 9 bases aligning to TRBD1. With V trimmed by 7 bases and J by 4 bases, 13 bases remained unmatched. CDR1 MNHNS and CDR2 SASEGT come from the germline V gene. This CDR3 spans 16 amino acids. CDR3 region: CASMGQGTGLFYGYTF. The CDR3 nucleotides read TGTGCCAGCATGGGTCAGGGGACAGGGCTATTCTATGGCTACACCTTC.

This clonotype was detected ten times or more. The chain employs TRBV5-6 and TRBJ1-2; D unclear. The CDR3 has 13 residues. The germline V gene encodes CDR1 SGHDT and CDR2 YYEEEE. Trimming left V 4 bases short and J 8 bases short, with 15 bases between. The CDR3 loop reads CASSPREWKGYTF. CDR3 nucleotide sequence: TGTGCCAGCAGCCCCCGTGAGTGGAAAGGCTACACCTTC.

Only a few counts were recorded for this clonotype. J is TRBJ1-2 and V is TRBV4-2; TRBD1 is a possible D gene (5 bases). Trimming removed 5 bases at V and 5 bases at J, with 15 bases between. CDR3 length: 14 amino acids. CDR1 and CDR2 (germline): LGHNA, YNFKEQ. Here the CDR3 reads CASSDAGGGYGYTF. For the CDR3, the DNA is TGTGCCAGCAGCGACGCTGGCGGGGGATATGGCTACACCTTC.

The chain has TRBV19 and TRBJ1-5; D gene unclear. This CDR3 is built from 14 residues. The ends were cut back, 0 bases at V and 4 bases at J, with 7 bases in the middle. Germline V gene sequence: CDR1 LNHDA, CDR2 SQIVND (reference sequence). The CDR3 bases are TGTGCCAGTAGTATAGATGGCAGGAATCAGCCCCAGCATTTT. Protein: CASSIDGRNQPQHF.

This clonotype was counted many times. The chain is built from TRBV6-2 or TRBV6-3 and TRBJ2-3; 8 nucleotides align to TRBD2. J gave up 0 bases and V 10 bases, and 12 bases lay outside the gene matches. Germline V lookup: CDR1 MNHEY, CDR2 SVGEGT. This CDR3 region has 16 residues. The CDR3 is CATKRTASGSTDTQYF. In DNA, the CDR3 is TGTGCCACTAAAAGAACGGCTAGCGGGAGCACAGATACGCAGTATTTT.

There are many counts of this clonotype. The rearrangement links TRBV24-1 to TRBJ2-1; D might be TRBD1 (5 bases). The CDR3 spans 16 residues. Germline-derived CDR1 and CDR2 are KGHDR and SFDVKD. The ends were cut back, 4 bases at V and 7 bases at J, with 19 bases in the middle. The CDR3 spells CATSDQDTGATNEQFF. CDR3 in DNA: TGTGCCACCAGTGACCAGGACACTGGCGCTACTAATGAGCAGTTCTTC.

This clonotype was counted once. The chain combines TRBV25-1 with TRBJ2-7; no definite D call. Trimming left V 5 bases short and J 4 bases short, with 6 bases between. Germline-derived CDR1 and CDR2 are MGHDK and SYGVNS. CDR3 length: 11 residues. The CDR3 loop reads CASSKGYEQYF. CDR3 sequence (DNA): TGTGCCAGCAGTAAAGGTTACGAGCAGTACTTC.

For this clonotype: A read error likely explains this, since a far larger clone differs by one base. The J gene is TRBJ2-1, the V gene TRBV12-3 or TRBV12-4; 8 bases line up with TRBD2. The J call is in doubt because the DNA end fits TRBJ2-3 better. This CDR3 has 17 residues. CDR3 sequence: CASSPGLVSTGIDTQYF. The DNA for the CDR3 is TGTGCCAGCAGCCCGGGACTAGTTTCCACTGGCATAGATACGCAGTATTTT.

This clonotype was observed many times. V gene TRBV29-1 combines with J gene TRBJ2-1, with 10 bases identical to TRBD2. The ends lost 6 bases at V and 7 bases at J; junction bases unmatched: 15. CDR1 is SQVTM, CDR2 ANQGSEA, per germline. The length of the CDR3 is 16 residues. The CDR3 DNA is TGCAGCGTCACCGATCTAGCGGGAGAGGCCCCTAATGAGCAGTTCTTC. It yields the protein CSVTDLAGEAPNEQFF.

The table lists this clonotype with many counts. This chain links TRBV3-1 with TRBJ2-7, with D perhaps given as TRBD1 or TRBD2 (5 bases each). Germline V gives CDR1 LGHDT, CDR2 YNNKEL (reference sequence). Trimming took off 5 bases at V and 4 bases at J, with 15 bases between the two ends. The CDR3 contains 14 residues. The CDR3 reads CASSTPGTPYEQYF. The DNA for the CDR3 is TGTGCCAGCAGCACCCCCGGGACCCCGTACGAGCAGTACTTC.

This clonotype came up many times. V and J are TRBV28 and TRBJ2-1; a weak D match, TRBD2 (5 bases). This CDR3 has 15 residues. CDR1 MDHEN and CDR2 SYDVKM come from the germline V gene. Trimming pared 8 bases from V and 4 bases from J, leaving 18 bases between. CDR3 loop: CASLSGELLYNEQFF. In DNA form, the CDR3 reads TGTGCCAGCCTCTCCGGGGAACTCCTTTACAATGAGCAGTTCTTC.

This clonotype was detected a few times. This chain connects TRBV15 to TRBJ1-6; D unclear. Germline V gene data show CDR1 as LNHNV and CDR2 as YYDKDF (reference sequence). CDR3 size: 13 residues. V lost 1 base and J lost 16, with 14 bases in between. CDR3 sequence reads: CATSRAERDRLHF. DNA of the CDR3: TGTGCCACCAGCAGAGCTGAGAGGGATAGGCTCCACTTT.

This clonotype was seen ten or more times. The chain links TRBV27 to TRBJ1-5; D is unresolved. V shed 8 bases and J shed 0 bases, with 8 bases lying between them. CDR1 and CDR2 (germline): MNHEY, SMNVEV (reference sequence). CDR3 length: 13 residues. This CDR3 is CASGRFSNQPQHF. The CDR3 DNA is TGTGCCAGCGGACGGTTTAGCAATCAGCCCCAGCATTTT.

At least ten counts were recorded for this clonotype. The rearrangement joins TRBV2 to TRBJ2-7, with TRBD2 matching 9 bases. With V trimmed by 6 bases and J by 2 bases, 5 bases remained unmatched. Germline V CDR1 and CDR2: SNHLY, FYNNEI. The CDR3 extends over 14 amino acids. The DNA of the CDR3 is TGTGCCAGCAGGCAGACTAGCGGCCCCTACGAGCAGTACTTC. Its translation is CASRQTSGPYEQYF.

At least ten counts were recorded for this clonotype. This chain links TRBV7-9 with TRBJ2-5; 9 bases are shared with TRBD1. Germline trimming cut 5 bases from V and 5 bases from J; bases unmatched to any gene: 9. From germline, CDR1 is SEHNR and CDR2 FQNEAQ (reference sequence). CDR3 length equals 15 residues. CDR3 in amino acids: CASSLSGQGWETQYF. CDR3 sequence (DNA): TGTGCCAGCAGCCTATCGGGACAGGGATGGGAGACCCAGTACTTC.

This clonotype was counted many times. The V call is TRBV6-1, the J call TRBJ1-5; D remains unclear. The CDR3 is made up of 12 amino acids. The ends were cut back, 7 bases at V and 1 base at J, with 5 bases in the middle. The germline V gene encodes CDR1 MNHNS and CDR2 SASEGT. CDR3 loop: CASMWSNQPQHF. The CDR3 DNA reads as TGTGCCAGCATGTGGAGCAATCAGCCCCAGCATTTT.